These 8 T cell receptor beta chains share one sample of origin, sequenced in a study of TIL therapy for anti-PD-1-resistant metastatic lung cancer. The libraries were made with immunoSEQ v3. Repertoires were generated with immunoSEQ multiplex PCR, while TCRdb's copy carries only in-frame clones and drops some. Counted here are tens of thousands of clones, 80% to 90% occurring once; the ten biggest clones make up 4% to 6%. As for time point: pre-treatment sample, taken before nivolumab and TIL therapy. The source material was blood, sampled at baseline. These receptors were obtained from a person aged 25 to 85 with non-small cell lung cancer.

The V call is TRBV7-6, the J call TRBJ1-5; D may be TRBD1 (5 bases). V lost 5 bases to trimming and J lost 6 bases, with 20 bases between them. The CDR3 runs 16 residues. Germline V gene sequence: CDR1 SGHVS, CDR2 FNYEAQ. The chain's CDR3 is CASSKDSREWGQPQHF. In DNA, the CDR3 is TGTGCCAGCAGCAAAGACTCCAGGGAATGGGGTCAGCCCCAGCATTTT.

This sequence joins TRBV27 and TRBJ2-3; no clear D gene. This CDR3 has 15 residues. Germline loops: CDR1 MNHEY, CDR2 SMNVEV (reference sequence). Deletions cut 5 bases from V and 2 bases from J, with 14 bases between. The CDR3 loop reads CASSTWAQLTDTQYF. The CDR3 DNA is TGTGCCAGCAGTACATGGGCCCAGCTCACAGATACGCAGTATTTT.

The J gene is TRBJ2-1, the V gene TRBV14, with unresolved D. The CDR3 is made up of 14 amino acids. The ends were cut back, 0 bases at V and 7 bases at J, with 10 bases in the middle. Germline V gene lookup returns CDR1 SGHDN and CDR2 FVKESK. For the CDR3, the DNA is TGTGCCAGCAGCCAAGAAGTCGAGCTGAATGAGCAGTTCTTC. It is translated as CASSQEVELNEQFF.

J is TRBJ2-5 and V is TRBV7-2; D is ambiguous. CDR1 and CDR2 from the germline V gene are SGHTA and FQGNSA. The CDR3 covers 13 residues. V was trimmed by 6 bases and J by 2 bases, leaving 10 bases between them. CDR3 sequence (DNA): TGTGCCAGCAGGCCTGGGGTACAAGAGACCCAGTACTTC. Translation gives CASRPGVQETQYF.

This clone was recorded only once. The genes are TRBV7-3 and TRBJ2-2; D might be TRBD1 or TRBD2, each matching 5 bases. This CDR3 contains 16 residues. Trimming stripped 4 bases from V and 6 bases from J, with 18 bases between. Germline CDR1 is SGHTA and CDR2 is FQGTGA. The CDR3 protein is CASSYPGPQGAGELFF. CDR3 nucleotides: TGTGCCAGCAGCTATCCGGGGCCCCAAGGGGCCGGGGAGCTGTTTTTT. The full variable domain, with the rest looked up from reference TRBV7-3 and TRBJ2-2, is GAGVSQTPSNKVTEKGKYVELRCDPISGHTALYWYRQSLGQGPEFLIYFQGTGAADDSGLPNDRFFAVRPEGSVSTLKIQRTERGDSAVYLCASSYPGPQGAGELFFGEGSRLTVL.

The chain recombines TRBV2 with TRBJ2-3; either TRBD1 or TRBD2 may supply D (6 bases each). The CDR3 loop spans 13 amino acids. CDR1 and CDR2 from the germline V gene are SNHLY and FYNNEI. Trimming took 6 bases from V and 3 from J, leaving 10 bases between them. CDR3 sequence: CASRGGGTDTQYF. CDR3 DNA sequence: TGTGCCAGCAGGGGGGGCGGGACAGATACGCAGTATTTT.

J is TRBJ2-3 and V is TRBV29-1; TRBD2 aligns across 13 bases. Germline V CDR1 and CDR2: SQVTM, ANQGSEA. This CDR3 is 14 amino acids long. Germline trimming cut 3 bases from V and 5 bases from J; bases unmatched to any gene: 2. CDR3 sequence reads: CSVDGLAGEDTQYF. CDR3 DNA sequence: TGCAGCGTTGACGGACTAGCGGGGGAAGATACGCAGTATTTT.

The sample holds a few counts of this clone. The J gene is TRBJ1-5, the V gene TRBV19; the D gene is possibly TRBD1 (6 bases). The CDR3 is 14 amino acids. Per the germline V gene, CDR1 is LNHDA and CDR2 is SQIVND (reference sequence). V lost 5 bases to trimming and J lost 7 bases, with 15 bases between them. The CDR3 reads CASSYGGARQPQHF. As DNA, the CDR3 is TGTGCCAGTAGTTATGGGGGGGCGCGGCAGCCCCAGCATTTT.